A single sample gave rise to the 20 T cell receptor beta chains below, sequenced in a study of T cells in Graves' hyperthyroidism and ophthalmopathy. Amplified regions were TCR beta CDR3 sequences from RNA transcripts. During a first-round RT-PCR of the TCR CDR3, the HTBI primer set was used. Via MiXCR, TCRdb re-called the multiplex PCR reads, giving one row per CDR3 protein. This sample carries approximately 200,000 distinct CDR3 sequences, around 17% of them seen once, and the ten largest clones take 44%. Source material: blood. The receptors derive from a man aged 40-49 years with Graves' hyperthyroidism.

This rearrangement joins TRBV9 to TRBJ2-1; 9 positions agree with TRBD2. The V gene end was trimmed by 2 bases and the J gene end by 3 bases; junction bases not matched to a gene: 6. CDR1 and CDR2 from the germline V gene are SGDLS and YYNGEE. There are 16 residues in the CDR3. CDR3 sequence reads: CASSVFPSGVYNEQFF. CDR3 sequence (DNA): TGTGCCAGCAGCGTTTTTCCTAGCGGGGTCTACAATGAGCAGTTCTTC. Full variable domain (rest looked up from reference TRBV9 and TRBJ2-1): DSGVTQTPKHLITATGQRVTLRCSPRSGDLSVYWYQQSLDQGLQFLIQYYNGEERAKGNILERFSAQQFPDLHSELNLSSLELGDSALYFCASSVFPSGVYNEQFFGPGTRLTVL.

This clonotype was counted ten times or more. V and J are TRBV2 and TRBJ2-2; no clear D. The CDR3 is made up of 12 amino acids. From germline, CDR1 is SNHLY and CDR2 FYNNEI. Trimming removed 6 bases from V and 6 bases from J, with 8 bases in between. CDR3 in DNA: TGTGCCAGCAGCTACGTAGCCGGGGAGCTGTTTTTT. Translation gives CASSYVAGELFF.

The chain carries TRBV6-5 and TRBJ1-4; possibly TRBD1 for D (5 bases). CDR3 length: 15 amino acids. CDR1 and CDR2 from the germline V gene are MNHEY and SVGAGI. V was trimmed by 0 bases and J by 8 bases, leaving 13 bases between them. CDR3 sequence: CASSYSGLGEEKLFF. DNA for the CDR3: TGTGCCAGCAGTTACTCGGGATTGGGGGAGGAAAAACTGTTTTTT.

This clonotype was picked up many times. The chain couples TRBV28 to TRBJ1-4; perhaps TRBD1 as D (5 bases). The CDR3 contains 15 residues. Germline CDR1 MDHEN, CDR2 SYDVKM. Trimming took 1 base from V and 7 from J, leaving 13 bases between them. The CDR3 here is CASSLLGVEAEKLFF. The CDR3 DNA sequence: TGTGCCAGCAGTTTATTGGGGGTAGAGGCTGAAAAACTGTTTTTT.

This clonotype was found a few times. The V gene is TRBV7-9, the J gene TRBJ1-4; D gene unclear. From germline, CDR1 is SEHNR and CDR2 FQNEAQ (reference sequence). The CDR3 has 14 residues. Trimming removed 5 bases from V and 6 bases from J, with 13 bases in between. The CDR3 reads CASSPRADDEKLFF. CDR3 nucleotides: TGTGCCAGCAGCCCAAGGGCCGACGATGAAAAACTGTTTTTT.

V and J are TRBV7-9 and TRBJ2-1, with D maybe TRBD1 (5 bases). The CDR3 contains 13 residues. The germline V gene has CDR1 SEHNR and CDR2 FQNEAQ (reference sequence). Trimming pared 6 bases from V and 4 bases from J, leaving 10 bases between. For the CDR3, the DNA is TGTGCCAGCAGGCAGGGAAAATACAATGAGCAGTTCTTC. Translating it yields CASRQGKYNEQFF.

This clonotype was detected a few times. In DNA, the CDR3 is TGTGCCAGCAGCTACGAGGCCTATGATAACAATGAGCAGTTCTTC. Amino acids: CASSYEAYDNNEQFF. The gene calls are TRBV6-2 or TRBV6-3 and TRBJ2-1; no firm D call. Germline V gives CDR1 MNHEY, CDR2 SVGEGT. CDR3 length: 15 amino acids. V shed 6 bases and J shed 5 bases, with 17 bases lying between them.

The sample holds many counts of this clonotype. The DNA for the CDR3 is TGTGCCAGCAGTCAGATCGGACTGGGGTTGAACACTGAAGCTTTCTTT. Translating it yields CASSQIGLGLNTEAFF. This chain links TRBV28 with TRBJ1-1; D unresolved. V lost 5 bases and J lost 0, with 16 bases in between. The CDR3 length is 16 residues. The germline gives CDR1 MDHEN, CDR2 SYDVKM.

This clonotype was counted ten times or more. This chain joins TRBV5-6 and TRBJ2-1; the match to TRBD2 covers 7 bases. Germline V gives CDR1 SGHDT, CDR2 YYEEEE. The CDR3 runs 14 residues. V trimming: 0 bases; J trimming: 8 bases; junction bases outside the gene matches: 5. The CDR3 bases are TGTGCCAGCAGCTTGGGACTAGCTTCCCATGAGCAGTTCTTC. This sequence encodes CASSLGLASHEQFF.

The chain is built from TRBV10-3 and TRBJ2-2, with D maybe TRBD1 (6 bases). V was cut by 6 bases and J by 4 bases, with 12 bases left in between. Per the germline V gene, CDR1 is ENHRY and CDR2 is SYGVKD. This CDR3 has 14 amino acids. The DNA of the CDR3 is TGTGCCATCAGAACAGGGTCGGGCACCGGGGAGCTGTTTTTT. This translates into CAIRTGSGTGELFF.

This clonotype has more than one count but fewer than ten. The gene calls are TRBV6-1 and TRBJ2-3; D is possibly TRBD2 (5 bases). The germline V gene encodes CDR1 MNHNS and CDR2 SASEGT. Trimming pared 1 base from V and 2 bases from J, leaving 10 bases between. This CDR3 region has 15 residues. The CDR3 DNA is TGTGCCAGCAGTGAAGAGAGGGCTTACACAGATACGCAGTATTTT. This sequence encodes CASSEERAYTDTQYF.

This clonotype was seen ten or more times. V and J are TRBV28 and TRBJ2-7, with unresolved D. Germline V CDR1 and CDR2: MDHEN, SYDVKM. V lost 3 bases and J 2 bases, leaving 8 bases between the germline ends. This CDR3 region has 13 residues. The CDR3 DNA is TGTGCCAGCAGTTTGCCACAGACCTACGAGCAGTACTTC. The encoded protein is CASSLPQTYEQYF.

The J gene is TRBJ2-7, the V gene TRBV30; 8 bases line up with TRBD1. The CDR3 extends over 14 amino acids. Per germline, CDR1 GTSNPN and CDR2 SVGIG (reference sequence). The trim removed 5 bases at V and 2 bases at J, leaving 8 bases unmatched. The CDR3 nucleotides read TGTGCCTGGGACCCGGGACAGGTCCCCTACGAGCAGTACTTC. This codes for CAWDPGQVPYEQYF. Looking up the rest from reference TRBV30 and TRBJ2-7 gives the full variable domain: SQTIHQWPATLVQPVGSPLSLECTVEGTSNPNLYWYRQAAGRGLQLLFYSVGIGQISSEVPQNLSASRPQDRQFILSSKKLLLSDSGFYLCAWDPGQVPYEQYFGPGTRLTVT.

This clonotype came up many times. The chain links TRBV2 to TRBJ2-3; no definite D call. V lost 0 bases and J 0 bases, leaving 4 bases between the germline ends. Germline V CDR1 and CDR2: SNHLY, FYNNEI. This CDR3 is 14 amino acids long. The CDR3 DNA reads as TGTGCCAGCAGTGAAGCCGGCAGCACAGATACGCAGTATTTT. This encodes CASSEAGSTDTQYF.

This clonotype was seen repeatedly, ten times or more. This chain connects TRBV12-3 or TRBV12-4 to TRBJ1-1; D gene ambiguous. CDR3 length: 11 residues. V dropped 6 bases and J dropped 4 bases, with 6 bases sitting between them. The CDR3 bases are TGTGCCAGCAGGACGGTCACTGAAGCTTTCTTT. The encoded protein is CASRTVTEAFF.

The table lists this clonotype with a count of one. The V gene is TRBV20-1, the J gene TRBJ2-1; 12 nucleotides line up with TRBD2. The CDR3 has 14 residues. Germline V gene sequence: CDR1 DFQATT, CDR2 SNEGSKA (reference sequence). J was trimmed by 8 bases and V by 3 bases; bases with no gene match: 5. CDR3 residues: CSASGLAGWDEQFF. The DNA of the CDR3 is TGCAGTGCTAGTGGACTAGCGGGATGGGATGAGCAGTTCTTC.

Ten or more counts support this clonotype. The V gene is TRBV29-1, the J gene TRBJ2-5; no clear D. The CDR3 runs 13 residues. V was cut by 3 bases and J by 5 bases, with 13 bases left in between. Looked up from germline, CDR1 is SQVTM and CDR2 is ANQGSEA. This CDR3 reads CSVEDRVVETQYF. CDR3 in DNA: TGCAGCGTTGAGGACCGGGTTGTGGAGACCCAGTACTTC.

This clonotype was observed at least ten times. CDR3 sequence reads: CASSLDGGYEQYF. The CDR3 DNA follows: TGTGCCAGCAGCTTAGATGGGGGCTACGAGCAGTACTTC. V gene TRBV7-9 combines with J gene TRBJ2-7; D assignment may be TRBD1 or TRBD2 (5 bases each). The length of the CDR3 is 13 residues. V gave up 1 base and J gave up 3 bases, with 7 bases separating them. CDR1 and CDR2 from the germline V gene are SEHNR and FQNEAQ (reference sequence).

This clonotype was seen a few times. The CDR3 DNA reads TGTGTCGAGCGGGACACAGGGAACTATGGCTACACCTTC. Protein product: CVERDTGNYGYTF. The chain couples TRBV19 to TRBJ1-2; maybe TRBD1 (6 bases). Germline CDR1 is LNHDA and CDR2 is SQIVND (reference sequence). The CDR3 has 13 residues.

Turning to this clonotype: The junction departs from the called germline gene at one end, perhaps through a read error. The chain has TRBV6-5 and TRBJ2-7, with 7 bases that match TRBD1. Germline assignment: CDR1 MNHEY and CDR2 SVGAGI. The CDR3 spans 14 residues. CDR3 amino acids: CASSYSTGNYKQYF. The CDR3 nucleotides are TGTGCCAGCAGTTACTCGACAGGGAACTACAAGCAGTACTTC.